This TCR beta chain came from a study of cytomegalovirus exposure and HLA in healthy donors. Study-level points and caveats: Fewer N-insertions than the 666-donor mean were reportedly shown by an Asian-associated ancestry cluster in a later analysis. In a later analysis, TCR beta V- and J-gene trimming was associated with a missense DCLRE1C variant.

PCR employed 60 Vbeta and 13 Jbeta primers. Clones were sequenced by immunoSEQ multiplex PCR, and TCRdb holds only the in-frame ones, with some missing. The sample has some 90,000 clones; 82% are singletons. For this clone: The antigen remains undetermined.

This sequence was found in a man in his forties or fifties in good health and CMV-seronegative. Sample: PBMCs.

For the CDR3, the DNA is TGTGCCAGCAGCACCTCCGGGACAGACACCGGGGAGCTGTTTTTT. It specifies CASSTSGTDTGELFF. The V gene is TRBV5-4, the J gene TRBJ2-2; 7 positions match TRBD1. Trimming cost V 4 bases and J 3 bases; bases outside gene matches: 6. CDR1 and CDR2 (germline): SGHNT, YYREEE (reference sequence). The CDR3 runs to 15 residues.